The rows below give T cell receptor beta chains drawn from one sample of a study of cytomegalovirus exposure and HLA in healthy donors. Profiling relied on immunoSEQ multiplex PCR, and the TCRdb table lists in-frame clones only, not all of them. The table shows some 190,000 clones, with roughly 81% occurring only once. The sequencing sample was made of PBMCs. The source is a woman aged 25-40 years in good health and CMV-seropositive. CDR3s include the opening cysteine and the closing phenylalanine or tryptophan. Fields, in order: J gene, D gene, clone size, V gene, CDR3 protein, CDR3 DNA. A D gene is named only where the DNA matches it firmly. Clone size, where shown, is once, few, many, or a class for clones that have expanded.

TRBJ2-1,.,few,TRBV28,CASSLGGSADNEQFF,TGTGCCAGCAGTTTAGGGGGGAGTGCGGACAATGAGCAGTTCTTC
TRBJ1-5,.,.,TRBV2,CASSEGTLGNQPQHF,TGTGCCAGCAGTGAGGGCACCTTGGGCAATCAGCCCCAGCATTTT
TRBJ2-7,TRBD1,.,TRBV2,CASLGQEAYEQYF,TGTGCCAGCCTCGGACAGGAGGCCTACGAGCAGTACTTC
TRBJ2-1,TRBD2,few,TRBV7-9,CASSLAGLAGFEQFF,TGTGCCAGCAGCTTAGCAGGACTAGCGGGATTTGAGCAGTTCTTC
TRBJ1-3,.,.,TRBV4-2,CASSQEDSNSGNTIYF,TGTGCCAGCAGCCAAGAAGACAGTAACTCTGGAAACACCATATATTTT
TRBJ1-2,TRBD1,.,TRBV13,CASSRDRGNYGYTF,TGTGCCAGCAGCCGGGACAGGGGAAACTATGGCTACACCTTC
TRBJ2-7,TRBD2,.,TRBV4-1,CASSTGLAGDREQYF,TGCGCCAGCAGCACCGGACTAGCGGGAGATCGGGAGCAGTACTTC
TRBJ1-5,.,.,TRBV18,CASSPQSGKDQPQHF,TGTGCCAGCTCACCACAGTCAGGGAAGGATCAGCCCCAGCATTTT
TRBJ2-2,TRBD2,.,TRBV11-2,CASSLGGTRTSGRTGELFF,TGTGCCAGCAGCTTAGGAGGGACACGGACTAGCGGGAGGACCGGGGAGCTGTTTTTT
TRBJ2-3,.,.,TRBV27,CASSLTELAGDTQYF,TGTGCCAGCAGTTTAACGGAACTAGCCGGAGATACGCAGTATTTT
TRBJ1-1,TRBD1,once,TRBV5-1,CASSLAGGPNTEAFF,TGCGCCAGCAGCTTGGCAGGGGGCCCGAACACTGAAGCTTTCTTT
TRBJ2-5,TRBD1,few,TRBV27,CASSLSRAGGAGTQYF,TGTGCCAGCAGTTTATCGAGGGCAGGGGGCGCGGGGACCCAGTACTTC
TRBJ2-1,.,.,TRBV5-1,CASSSLGSGSYNEQFF,TGCGCCAGCAGCTCGCTGGGTAGCGGCAGTTACAATGAGCAGTTCTTC
TRBJ2-1,.,.,TRBV6-1,CASGQLTYNEQFF,TGTGCCAGCGGACAGCTTACCTACAATGAGCAGTTCTTC
TRBJ2-2,TRBD1,.,TRBV6-5,CASSGGTGLGELFF,TGTGCCAGCAGTGGAGGGACAGGGCTAGGGGAGCTGTTTTTT
TRBJ2-7,TRBD2,few,TRBV2,CASSETSGRFLGEQYF,TGTGCCAGCAGCGAAACTAGCGGGAGGTTCCTGGGGGAGCAGTACTTC
TRBJ1-2,TRBD1,.,TRBV6-6,CASSRYGQGTNGYTF,TGTGCCAGCAGCCGGTATGGACAGGGAACGAATGGCTACACCTTC
TRBJ2-7,.,.,TRBV5-4,CASSLGTYEQYF,TGTGCCAGCAGCTTGGGTACCTACGAGCAGTACTTC
TRBJ1-1,TRBD1,.,TRBV2,CASSPDRGNTEAFF,TGTGCCAGCAGTCCTGACAGGGGGAACACTGAAGCTTTCTTT
TRBJ2-1,TRBD2,.,TRBV6-4,CASSAIAGGGYNEQFF,TGTGCCAGCAGTGCCATAGCGGGAGGAGGCTACAATGAGCAGTTCTTC
TRBJ2-7,TRBD2,few,TRBV4-2,CASSGDFLAGDSYEQYF,TGTGCCAGTTCCGGTGATTTTCTCGCGGGGGACTCCTACGAGCAGTACTTC
TRBJ2-1,TRBD2,few,TRBV18,CASSPASGRLGEQFF,TGTGCCAGCTCACCCGCTAGCGGGAGGCTCGGTGAGCAGTTCTTC
TRBJ2-5,.,.,TRBV28,CASTHSPQETQYF,TGTGCCAGCACCCATAGCCCCCAAGAGACCCAGTACTTC
TRBJ1-1,.,.,TRBV5-6,CASSPTGPGTEAFF,TGTGCCAGCAGCCCCACAGGTCCGGGCACTGAAGCTTTCTTT
TRBJ2-7,TRBD1,.,TRBV28,CASSKTGQGNYEQYF,TGTGCCAGCAGTAAAACGGGACAGGGGAACTACGAGCAGTACTTC
TRBJ2-5,.,.,TRBV5-1,CASSPDGTQETQYF,TGCGCCAGCAGCCCGGACGGGACTCAAGAGACCCAGTACTTC
TRBJ2-2,TRBD1,.,TRBV16,CASSQLNSTGPANTGELFF,TGTGCCAGCAGCCAATTGAACTCGACAGGGCCCGCGAACACCGGGGAGCTGTTTTTT